The 10 T cell receptor beta chains given below trace back to one sample, sequenced in a study of CD8 T cells in ankylosing spondylitis (TCRdb year 2017). The library relied on 5' RACE. TCRdb shows the sequencer as Illumina HiSeq 2500. TCRdb trimmed the raw reads at Q25, called clones with MiXCR and kept productive beta chains. Rows with a matching CDR3 protein are joined into one entry that keeps the most common DNA and genes. This sample is represented by 250,000 to 400,000 distinct CDR3 sequences; 11% of them were singletons. The ten largest clones capture about 10% of the sample. Sequenced: blood, either unsorted or a sorted T cell fraction (not recorded which). The receptors were sampled from a female donor with ankylosing spondylitis or in good health (not recorded which).

The chain joins TRBV18 to TRBJ1-1; TRBD1 might be the D (5 bases). Germline V gene data show CDR1 as KGHSH and CDR2 as LQKENI. V lost 3 bases and J 1 base, leaving 12 bases between the germline ends. The CDR3 sequence is 15 residues long. The CDR3 protein is CASSPLGRRNTEAFF. The CDR3 DNA sequence: TGTGCCAGCTCACCCCTGGGACGGCGGAACACTGAAGCTTTCTTT.

This clonotype showed up many times. This chain joins TRBV20-1 and TRBJ2-1; D perhaps matches TRBD2 (6 bases). The CDR3 covers 16 residues. The ends were cut back, 5 bases at V and 9 bases at J, with 26 bases in the middle. Germline assignment: CDR1 DFQATT and CDR2 SNEGSKA (reference sequence). As DNA, the CDR3 is TGCAGTGCTTGGGGTCCCACGGGAGCAGGTTTAGGTGAGCAGTTCTTC. It translates to CSAWGPTGAGLGEQFF.

This clonotype was detected ten times or more. The chain carries TRBV10-3 and TRBJ2-3; 8 bases fit TRBD2. The germline CDR1 and CDR2 sequences are ENHRY and SYGVKD. The CDR3 spans 17 residues. V trimming: 3 bases; J trimming: 0 bases; junction bases outside the gene matches: 8. DNA of the CDR3: TGTGCCATCAGTGAAGGACTAGCCGTCACTAGCACAGATACGCAGTATTTT. It is translated as CAISEGLAVTSTDTQYF.

This clonotype has at least ten counts. The genes are TRBV5-5 and TRBJ2-5; D tentatively fits TRBD1 or TRBD2 (5 bases each). Trimming shortened V by 4 bases and J by 3 bases, and 10 bases separated the two germline ends. Germline CDR1 and CDR2: SGHKS and YYEKEE (reference sequence). The CDR3 is 13 residues long. Written as DNA, the CDR3 is TGTGCCAGCAGCCTGAGGGGAGAAGAGACCCAGTACTTC. Translated: CASSLRGEETQYF.

Details on this clonotype: A much larger clonotype is one base distant, so this may be a read error. The chain couples TRBV12-3 or TRBV12-4 to TRBJ1-2; the match to TRBD1 covers 8 bases. Trimming at V came to 1 base and at J to 7 bases, leaving 5 bases not matched to a gene. The CDR3 loop spans 14 amino acids. The CDR3 DNA reads TGTGCCAGCAGTTTAGGGACAGGGACCTTTGGCTACACCTTC. Translated, it gives CASSLGTGTFGYTF.

The V call is TRBV28, the J call TRBJ1-1; 7 positions match TRBD1. V lost 8 bases and J lost 1; bases outside the gene matches: 10. Germline V gene sequence: CDR1 MDHEN, CDR2 SYDVKM. This CDR3 has 15 amino acids. The chain's CDR3 is CASVTQGQRNTEAFF. CDR3 bases: TGTGCCAGCGTGACACAGGGGCAGAGGAACACTGAAGCTTTCTTT. Together with reference TRBV28 and TRBJ1-1, the CDR3 gives the full variable domain: DVKVTQSSRYLVKRTGEKVFLECVQDMDHENMFWYRQDPGLGLRLIYFSYDVKMKEKGDIPEGYSVSREKKERFSLILESASTNQTSMYLCASVTQGQRNTEAFFGQGTRLTVV.

In its sample, this clonotype was seen many times. The V gene is TRBV12-3 or TRBV12-4, the J gene TRBJ2-7; 9 positions agree with TRBD2. V was clipped by 6 bases and J by 5 bases; unmatched bases: 11. The CDR3 has 15 amino acids. The CDR3 here is CASSTLAGWPHEQYF. As DNA, the CDR3 is TGTGCCAGCAGCACACTAGCGGGTTGGCCCCACGAGCAGTACTTC.

This clonotype was counted at least ten times. The chain recombines TRBV9 with TRBJ1-2, with D unresolved. Germline-derived CDR1 and CDR2 are SGDLS and YYNGEE. Trimming left V 4 bases short and J 0 bases short, with 19 bases between. CDR3 size: 17 residues. The CDR3 DNA reads as TGTGCCAGCAGCTTCAACGTAGCGGCCCGTTCTAACTATGGCTACACCTTC. Translated: CASSFNVAARSNYGYTF.

This clonotype was picked up a small number of times. The chain uses TRBV12-3 or TRBV12-4 and TRBJ2-1, with D perhaps TRBD1 (5 bases). The CDR3 has 13 residues. The ends were cut back, 6 bases at V and 3 bases at J, with 9 bases in the middle. The CDR3 sequence is CASSERGYNEQFF. CDR3 nucleotides: TGTGCCAGCAGCGAAAGGGGCTACAATGAGCAGTTCTTC.

This clonotype was picked up many times. The rearrangement joins TRBV5-1 to TRBJ1-2; D uncertain. This CDR3 is 15 amino acids long. The germline V and J ends were trimmed by 0 bases and 5 bases, with 14 bases remaining between them. Germline values: CDR1 SGHRS, CDR2 YFSETQ. The CDR3 nucleotides are TGCGCCAGCAGCTTGGGACACAACGAGTGGTATGGCTACACCTTC. This sequence encodes CASSLGHNEWYGYTF.